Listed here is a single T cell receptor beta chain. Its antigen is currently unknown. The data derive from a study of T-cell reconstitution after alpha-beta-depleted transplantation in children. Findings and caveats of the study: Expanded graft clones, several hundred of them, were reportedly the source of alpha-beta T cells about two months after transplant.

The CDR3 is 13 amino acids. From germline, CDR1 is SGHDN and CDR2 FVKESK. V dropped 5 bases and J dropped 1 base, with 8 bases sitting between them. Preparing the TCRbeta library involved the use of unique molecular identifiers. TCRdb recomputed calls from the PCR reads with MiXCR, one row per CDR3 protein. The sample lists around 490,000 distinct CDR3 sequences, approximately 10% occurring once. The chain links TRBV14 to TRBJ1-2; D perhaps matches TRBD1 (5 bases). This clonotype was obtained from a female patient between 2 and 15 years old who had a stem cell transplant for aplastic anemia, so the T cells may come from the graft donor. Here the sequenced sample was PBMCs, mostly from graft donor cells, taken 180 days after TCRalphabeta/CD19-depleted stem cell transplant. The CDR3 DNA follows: TGTGCCAGCAGCGCCAGGGATAACTATGGCTACACCTTC. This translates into CASSARDNYGYTF.